The rows below give T cell receptor beta chains drawn from one sample of a study of blood T cell repertoires in COVID-19. Sequenced by immunoSEQ multiplex PCR; TCRdb stores in-frame clones only, minus some. The table includes fewer than 300,000 clones, over 75% detected once. Sequencing was carried out using peripheral blood. Source of these receptors: a human donor in a cohort sampled during active COVID-19. CDR3s include the opening cysteine and the closing phenylalanine or tryptophan. D genes are given only for firm matches. Clone size appears in some rows only: once, few, many, or a class for an expanded clone.

d_call: TRBD2
v_call: TRBV7-9
clone_size: -
j_call: TRBJ2-7
cdr3_nt: TGTGCCAGCAGCTTCCTGACCCGGGGGGACGAGCAGTACTTC
cdr3_aa: CASSFLTRGDEQYF

d_call: -
v_call: TRBV7-8
clone_size: -
j_call: TRBJ2-3
cdr3_nt: TGTGCCAGCAGCCAAACGGGGGACGCAGCATGGGATACGCAGTATTTT
cdr3_aa: CASSQTGDAAWDTQYF

d_call: TRBD2
v_call: TRBV7-6
clone_size: -
j_call: TRBJ2-3
cdr3_nt: TGTGCCAGCAGCTTAAGTCCTAGCGGGTCCACAGATACGCAGTATTTT
cdr3_aa: CASSLSPSGSTDTQYF

d_call: TRBD2
v_call: TRBV5-5
clone_size: -
j_call: TRBJ2-3
cdr3_nt: TGTGCCAGCAGCTTTCAGCGGGGACCTAGCACAGATACGCAGTATTTT
cdr3_aa: CASSFQRGPSTDTQYF

d_call: -
v_call: TRBV2
clone_size: -
j_call: TRBJ2-7
cdr3_nt: TGTGCCAGCAAAAGGGGCGTAGTTTACGAGCAGTACTTC
cdr3_aa: CASKRGVVYEQYF

d_call: TRBD2
v_call: TRBV3-1/TRBV3-2
clone_size: -
j_call: TRBJ2-1
cdr3_nt: TGTGCCAGCAGCCAGCCGGGACTAGGAGTAAATGAGCAGTTCTTC
cdr3_aa: CASSQPGLGVNEQFF

d_call: -
v_call: TRBV15
clone_size: few
j_call: TRBJ1-5
cdr3_nt: TGTGCCACCAGCAGAGACCGTAACGGACAACGAAATCAGCCCCAGCATTTT
cdr3_aa: CATSRDRNGQRNQPQHF

d_call: TRBD1
v_call: TRBV4-1
clone_size: few
j_call: TRBJ1-1
cdr3_nt: TGCGCCAGCAGCCTAACGGGACAGGCGGACACTGAAGCTTTCTTT
cdr3_aa: CASSLTGQADTEAFF

d_call: -
v_call: TRBV11-2
clone_size: once
j_call: TRBJ1-3
cdr3_nt: TGTGCCAGCAGGCAAGGGGGTTACGGAAACACCATATATTTT
cdr3_aa: CASRQGGYGNTIYF

d_call: -
v_call: TRBV5-6
clone_size: -
j_call: TRBJ2-3
cdr3_nt: TGTGCCAGCAGCTTGGACGTCTCGAGAGGTACGCAGTATTTT
cdr3_aa: CASSLDVSRGTQYF

d_call: -
v_call: TRBV24-1
clone_size: -
j_call: TRBJ1-5
cdr3_nt: TGTGCCACCAGTCAGGGTAGCAATCAGCCCCAGCATTTT
cdr3_aa: CATSQGSNQPQHF

d_call: TRBD1
v_call: TRBV28
clone_size: -
j_call: TRBJ1-2
cdr3_nt: TGTGCCAGCAGCCACTCTGACAGGGGAGCCTATGGCTACACCTTC
cdr3_aa: CASSHSDRGAYGYTF

d_call: -
v_call: TRBV5-4
clone_size: -
j_call: TRBJ1-6
cdr3_nt: TGTGCCAGCAGCTTAAAGTCGGGGAATTCACCCCTCCACTTT
cdr3_aa: CASSLKSGNSPLHF

d_call: -
v_call: TRBV7-9
clone_size: -
j_call: TRBJ1-1
cdr3_nt: TGTGCCAGCAGCTTAGCAGGGGGTGGGACTGAAGCTTTCTTT
cdr3_aa: CASSLAGGGTEAFF

d_call: TRBD1
v_call: TRBV5-1
clone_size: -
j_call: TRBJ1-1
cdr3_nt: TGCGCCAGCAGCTTGAACAGGGGGCGCACTGAAGCTTTCTTT
cdr3_aa: CASSLNRGRTEAFF

d_call: -
v_call: TRBV19
clone_size: -
j_call: TRBJ2-7
cdr3_nt: TGTGCCAGTAGTAGGTCGGGCAGGGTGGGCTACGAGCAGTACTTC
cdr3_aa: CASSRSGRVGYEQYF

d_call: TRBD2
v_call: TRBV13
clone_size: -
j_call: TRBJ2-5
cdr3_nt: TGTGCCAGCAGTCCAAGCCTGGGACTAGCGGGAGAGACCCAGTACTTC
cdr3_aa: CASSPSLGLAGETQYF

d_call: -
v_call: TRBV28
clone_size: -
j_call: TRBJ1-6
cdr3_nt: TGTGCCAGCAGTTTATGGCAGGGCCTCAGCTCCTATAATTCACCCCTCCACTTT
cdr3_aa: CASSLWQGLSSYNSPLHF

d_call: TRBD1
v_call: TRBV28
clone_size: few
j_call: TRBJ2-7
cdr3_nt: TGTGCCAGCACCACCTATTTTGGTCCCCTAGACAGGGAGTTCCTCTACGAGCAGTACTTC
cdr3_aa: CASTTYFGPLDREFLYEQYF

d_call: -
v_call: TRBV19
clone_size: -
j_call: TRBJ2-7
cdr3_nt: TGTGCCAGTAGTCCCGGGAAGGGCTACGAGCAGTACTTC
cdr3_aa: CASSPGKGYEQYF

d_call: TRBD1
v_call: TRBV11-3
clone_size: -
j_call: TRBJ2-1
cdr3_nt: TGTGCCAGCAGCCCAGAAATCACAATAAGGGGGCTACAGGAGCAGTTCTTC
cdr3_aa: CASSPEITIRGLQEQFF

d_call: -
v_call: TRBV7-7
clone_size: -
j_call: TRBJ2-3
cdr3_nt: TGTGCTAGCAGCCAGAGCGGAGGATACACAGATACGCAGTATTTT
cdr3_aa: CASSQSGGYTDTQYF

d_call: TRBD2
v_call: TRBV14
clone_size: -
j_call: TRBJ2-2
cdr3_nt: TGTGCCAGCAGCCAAGTGCTAGCGGGGGCCGGGGAGCTGTTTTTT
cdr3_aa: CASSQVLAGAGELFF

d_call: -
v_call: TRBV24-1
clone_size: once
j_call: TRBJ2-3
cdr3_nt: TGTGCCACCAGTGGCCTGACTAGTTCAGATACGCAGTATTTT
cdr3_aa: CATSGLTSSDTQYF

d_call: TRBD1
v_call: TRBV4-1
clone_size: many
j_call: TRBJ2-3
cdr3_nt: TGCGCCAGCAGCCAAGAGTCCGGACAGGGGGCGCCTGATACGCAGTATTTT
cdr3_aa: CASSQESGQGAPDTQYF

d_call: -
v_call: TRBV4-2
clone_size: -
j_call: TRBJ1-6
cdr3_nt: TGTGCCAGCAGCCAAGAACGGACCCAGGGAATCTCACCCCTCCACTTT
cdr3_aa: CASSQERTQGISPLHF

d_call: TRBD2
v_call: TRBV3-1/TRBV3-2
clone_size: -
j_call: TRBJ2-3
cdr3_nt: TGTGCCAGCAGCCAACTCTCCGGGACTAGCGGAAACACAGATACGCAGTATTTT
cdr3_aa: CASSQLSGTSGNTDTQYF

d_call: -
v_call: TRBV19
clone_size: -
j_call: TRBJ2-3
cdr3_nt: TGTGCCAGTAGTATACGGAGACAGACAGATACGCAGTATTTT
cdr3_aa: CASSIRRQTDTQYF

d_call: TRBD2
v_call: TRBV11-3
clone_size: -
j_call: TRBJ2-1
cdr3_nt: TGTGCCAGCAGCTTGGGGGGGACCCCGCCCCTCGGCAATGAGCAGTTCTTC
cdr3_aa: CASSLGGTPPLGNEQFF

d_call: -
v_call: TRBV27
clone_size: once
j_call: TRBJ1-2
cdr3_nt: TGTGCCAGCAGCAAAGCCGCGGGTGGCTACACCTTC
cdr3_aa: CASSKAAGGYTF

d_call: TRBD2
v_call: TRBV7-3
clone_size: -
j_call: TRBJ2-5
cdr3_nt: TGTGCCAGCAGGCCCCGGCTAGCGGCTCAAGAGACCCAGTACTTC
cdr3_aa: CASRPRLAAQETQYF

d_call: -
v_call: TRBV20-1
clone_size: -
j_call: TRBJ2-1
cdr3_nt: TGCAGTGCTAGTCGCGGCAGGGATGAGCAGTTCTTC
cdr3_aa: CSASRGRDEQFF

d_call: -
v_call: TRBV6-5
clone_size: -
j_call: TRBJ2-7
cdr3_nt: TGTGCCAGCAGTTACTCAACGGGGAGAATCTACGAGCAGTACTTC
cdr3_aa: CASSYSTGRIYEQYF

d_call: -
v_call: TRBV11-2
clone_size: -
j_call: TRBJ1-6
cdr3_nt: TGTGCCAGCAGCTCCCGAACTTCAGGAGGGTCACCCCTCCACTTT
cdr3_aa: CASSSRTSGGSPLHF

d_call: -
v_call: TRBV5-4
clone_size: few
j_call: TRBJ1-1
cdr3_nt: TGTGCCAGCAGTAGGGAGGGAGGACGGTCGAACATTGAAGCTTTCTTT
cdr3_aa: CASSREGGRSNIEAFF

d_call: TRBD1
v_call: TRBV28
clone_size: -
j_call: TRBJ2-7
cdr3_nt: TGTGCCAGCAGACAAGTGGGGACAGGGGCTTGGGAGCAGTACTTC
cdr3_aa: CASRQVGTGAWEQYF

d_call: -
v_call: TRBV2
clone_size: -
j_call: TRBJ2-7
cdr3_nt: TGTGCCAGCAGGGGCGCAGTCAGCACACGCGCAAGAAGCTCCTACGAGCAGTACTTC
cdr3_aa: CASRGAVSTRARSSYEQYF

d_call: TRBD1
v_call: TRBV19
clone_size: -
j_call: TRBJ2-7
cdr3_nt: TGTGCCAGTAGCAACAGGGGCGGGTACGAGCAGTACTTC
cdr3_aa: CASSNRGGYEQYF

d_call: -
v_call: TRBV11-2
clone_size: -
j_call: TRBJ1-1
cdr3_nt: TGTGCCAGCAGCGTACAAAGGAACACTGAAGCTTTCTTT
cdr3_aa: CASSVQRNTEAFF

d_call: TRBD2
v_call: TRBV5-6
clone_size: once
j_call: TRBJ2-2
cdr3_nt: TGTGCCAGCAGCGGGGAAGTTCTAGCGGGAGGGGCCGGGGAGCTGTTTTTT
cdr3_aa: CASSGEVLAGGAGELFF

d_call: -
v_call: TRBV5-5
clone_size: -
j_call: TRBJ1-1
cdr3_nt: TGTGCCAGCAGCTTGGTGGTGGGCATCACTGAAGCTTTCTTT
cdr3_aa: CASSLVVGITEAFF